Included here is one TCR beta chain sequence, with context. The CDR3 is made up of 16 amino acids. V lost 3 bases to trimming and J lost 0 bases, with 14 bases between them. Germline CDR1 LNHDA, CDR2 SQIVND (reference sequence). This table comes from immunoSEQ multiplex PCR, and its TCRdb copy is limited to in-frame clones, with some not included. The repertoire holds 350,000 to 500,000 clones, with around 91% as singletons. As to treatment: 15 to 20 received Ad26.COV2.S at low or high dose, single or two shots; 5 received placebo; per-sample allocation not given. Sampling was performed 63 days after the first vaccine or placebo injection. The data derive from a study of Ad26.COV2.S vaccination and SARS-CoV-2 variants.

The rearrangement uses TRBV19 and TRBJ1-1; no reliable D call. The sequence derives from a person aged 18-65 years who received the Ad26.COV2.S COVID-19 vaccine or a placebo. The sequencing used peripheral blood, collected in a trial of Ad26.COV2.S vaccine versus placebo. This chain's CDR3 is CASSMGSRSLNTEAFF. DNA for the CDR3: TGTGCCAGTAGTATGGGCAGCCGGTCCCTGAACACTGAAGCTTTCTTT.